The 28 T cell receptor beta chains in this list originate from one sample, sequenced in a study of neurological immune-mediated disorders. One entry per CDR3 protein, called by TCRdb with MiXCR from the 5' RACE reads. The sample has about 80,000 distinct CDR3 sequences, under 10% seen once. Input material: PBMCs. Receptors originate from a man aged 45-65 years in good health.

The table lists this clonotype with many counts. This rearrangement joins TRBV9 to TRBJ2-5; D unclear. Germline lookup yields CDR1 SGDLS and CDR2 YYNGEE. This CDR3 is built from 12 residues. Deletions cut 3 bases from V and 2 bases from J, with 5 bases between. CDR3 region: CASSASQETQYF. DNA of the CDR3: TGTGCCAGCAGCGCGTCACAAGAGACCCAGTACTTC. Full variable domain (missing parts from reference TRBV9 and TRBJ2-5): DSGVTQTPKHLITATGQRVTLRCSPRSGDLSVYWYQQSLDQGLQFLIQYYNGEERAKGNILERFSAQQFPDLHSELNLSSLELGDSALYFCASSASQETQYFGPGTRLLVL.

The table lists this clonotype with many counts. The rearrangement joins TRBV12-3 or TRBV12-4 to TRBJ1-1; D unresolved. The CDR3 runs 16 residues. Trimming left V 3 bases short and J 5 bases short, with 19 bases between. The DNA of the CDR3 is TGTGCCAGCAGTTTGTCTCGCAATCTCCGCGGGACTGAAGCTTTCTTT. Protein sequence: CASSLSRNLRGTEAFF.

This clonotype has just a few counts. A read error is possible here, since a much larger clone lies one base away. J is TRBJ1-2 and V is TRBV20-1, with unresolved D. CDR1 is DFQATT, CDR2 SNEGSKA, per germline (reference sequence). The CDR3 runs 10 residues. The CDR3 protein is CSHKYYGYTF. CDR3 DNA sequence: TGCAGCCATAAGTACTATGGCTACACCTTC.

Many counts were recorded for this clonotype. The genes are TRBV15 and TRBJ2-1, with 10 nucleotides matching TRBD2. This CDR3 region has 18 residues. CDR1 and CDR2 from the germline V gene are LNHNV and YYDKDF (reference sequence). J was trimmed by 0 bases and V by 0 bases; bases with no gene match: 5. The CDR3 here is CATSRDKREGSSYNEQFF. In DNA form, the CDR3 reads TGTGCCACCAGCAGAGATAAGCGGGAGGGAAGCTCCTACAATGAGCAGTTCTTC.

This clonotype has a count of ten or more. The chain has TRBV7-2 and TRBJ1-1, with D unclear. V dropped 5 bases and J dropped 3 bases, with 10 bases sitting between them. CDR3 length: 13 residues. Germline CDR1 is SGHTA and CDR2 is FQGNSA. CDR3 bases: TGTGCCAGCAGCGGGCAGAGCTACACTGAAGCTTTCTTT. Translated, it gives CASSGQSYTEAFF.

The table lists this clonotype with many counts. V gene TRBV7-9 combines with J gene TRBJ2-1; 8 nucleotides align to TRBD1. The CDR3 is made up of 18 amino acids. Germline CDR1 is SEHNR and CDR2 is FQNEAQ (reference sequence). Trimming removed 5 bases from V and 7 bases from J; junction bases left unmatched: 19. Here the CDR3 reads CASSPADPPLDRVNEQFF. CDR3 coding DNA: TGTGCCAGCAGCCCAGCAGACCCCCCTCTGGACAGGGTTAATGAGCAGTTCTTC.

This clonotype was picked up many times. J is TRBJ2-7 and V is TRBV7-2; 9 bases line up with TRBD1. CDR1 and CDR2 (germline): SGHTA, FQGNSA. V dropped 5 bases and J dropped 6; count of bases not matched to a gene: 8. This CDR3 region has 14 residues. The CDR3 spells CASSTGTGLIEQYF. The CDR3 DNA reads as TGTGCCAGCAGCACCGGGACAGGGCTAATCGAGCAGTACTTC.

This clonotype has a handful of counts. The rearrangement joins TRBV6-5 to TRBJ1-6; D remains unclear. This CDR3 contains 13 residues. V was clipped by 6 bases and J by 6 bases, with 9 bases between them. Germline lookup yields CDR1 MNHEY and CDR2 SVGAGI. The CDR3: CASSRLPNSPLHF. The CDR3 nucleotides are TGTGCCAGCAGCCGACTACCTAATTCACCCCTCCACTTT.

This clonotype was found many times. The CDR3 DNA sequence: TGTGCCATCAGTGGAGGGGGGGGGGTGCCTACAGATACGCAGTATTTT. Translating gives CAISGGGGVPTDTQYF. This chain links TRBV10-3 with TRBJ2-3; TRBD2 might be the D (7 bases). Germline V gives CDR1 ENHRY, CDR2 SYGVKD. CDR3 size: 16 residues. V was trimmed by 4 bases and J by 3 bases, leaving 17 bases between them.

The J gene is TRBJ2-5, the V gene TRBV12-3 or TRBV12-4, with D uncertain. Between the trimmed V and J ends, which lost 8 bases and 1 base, there was a span of 17 bases. The CDR3 loop spans 15 amino acids. CDR3 sequence (DNA): TGTGCCAGCTCCCGAGCACGGCCGCTCCAAGAGACCCAGTACTTC. Amino acid sequence: CASSRARPLQETQYF.

This clonotype has at least ten counts. The gene calls are TRBV6-5 and TRBJ2-7, with TRBD1 matching 7 bases. This CDR3 region has 14 residues. Germline V CDR1 and CDR2: MNHEY, SVGAGI. Trimming cost V 6 bases and J 2 bases; bases outside gene matches: 7. The CDR3 sequence is CASRLQGPAYEQYF. Written as DNA, the CDR3 is TGTGCCAGCAGATTACAGGGGCCGGCCTACGAGCAGTACTTC.

This clonotype was counted many times. V usage is TRBV27 and J usage is TRBJ2-6, with 9 nucleotides matching TRBD1. Germline V gives CDR1 MNHEY, CDR2 SMNVEV (reference sequence). V trimming: 5 bases; J trimming: 0 bases; junction bases outside the gene matches: 5. CDR3 size: 17 residues. In nucleotides, the CDR3 is TGTGCCAGCAGTAAGTGGGACAGGGCCTCTGGGGCCAACGTCCTGACTTTC. This gives the protein CASSKWDRASGANVLTF.

This clonotype was recorded at least ten times. The chain combines TRBV5-1 with TRBJ2-3, with 7 bases that match TRBD2. CDR1 is SGHRS, CDR2 YFSETQ, per germline. After removal of 4 bases from V and 4 bases from J, the junction contained 12 bases not matched to a gene. The CDR3 runs to 16 residues. CDR3 amino acids: CASSLLKRGGADTQYF. The CDR3 nucleotides are TGCGCCAGCAGCCTCCTGAAGCGGGGCGGGGCAGATACGCAGTATTTT.

This clonotype was seen ten or more times. The chain uses TRBV6-1 and TRBJ2-1; D is ambiguous. V was trimmed by 8 bases and J by 6 bases, leaving 11 bases between them. Per the germline V gene, CDR1 is MNHNS and CDR2 is SASEGT. The CDR3 spans 12 residues. In nucleotides, the CDR3 is TGTGCCAGCCTCGGCAGACCCAATGAGCAGTTCTTC. It translates to CASLGRPNEQFF.

This clonotype was detected ten times or more. The chain combines TRBV3-1 with TRBJ2-5, with 7 bases aligning to TRBD2. The V gene's germline CDR1 is LGHDT and CDR2 YNNKEL (reference sequence). This CDR3 has 17 amino acids. Unmatched junction bases numbered 7, after V lost 0 bases and J lost 0 bases. DNA for the CDR3: TGTGCCAGCAGCCAAGAAAAGAGCGGGGCGTACCAAGAGACCCAGTACTTC. Translating gives CASSQEKSGAYQETQYF.

This clonotype occurred many times. The chain combines TRBV5-1 with TRBJ2-2, with a possible D match to TRBD2 (5 bases). In germline, CDR1 is SGHRS, CDR2 YFSETQ. The ends were cut back, 1 base at V and 5 bases at J, with 15 bases in the middle. The CDR3 is 16 residues long. CDR3 in amino acids: CASSLSGSLSTGELFF. The CDR3 coding sequence is TGCGCCAGCAGCTTGAGCGGCAGCCTGAGTACCGGGGAGCTGTTTTTT.

At least ten counts were recorded for this clonotype. The chain recombines TRBV5-5 with TRBJ2-1; D unresolved. The CDR3 runs to 15 residues. Trimming left V 0 bases short and J 2 bases short, with 9 bases between. Germline CDR1 and CDR2: SGHKS and YYEKEE (reference sequence). CDR3 residues: CASSLVGSPYNEQFF. The CDR3 DNA follows: TGTGCCAGCAGCTTGGTCGGATCCCCCTACAATGAGCAGTTCTTC.

This clonotype was recorded at least ten times. V usage is TRBV4-2 and J usage is TRBJ1-6; D is unresolved. The CDR3 covers 17 residues. CDR1 and CDR2 (germline): LGHNA, YNFKEQ. The germline V and J ends were trimmed by 0 bases and 0 bases, with 9 bases remaining between them. As DNA, the CDR3 is TGTGCCAGCAGCCAAGAAGGGTGGGGCTCCTATAATTCACCCCTCCACTTT. Translated, it gives CASSQEGWGSYNSPLHF.

This clonotype was seen repeatedly, ten times or more. The chain carries TRBV7-9 and TRBJ2-5; D ambiguous. The CDR3 sequence is 12 residues long. Germline CDR1 reads SEHNR; CDR2 reads FQNEAQ (reference sequence). Trimming left V 1 base short and J 5 bases short, with 5 bases between. CDR3 sequence: CASSLGTETQYF. DNA for the CDR3: TGTGCCAGCAGCTTAGGAACGGAGACCCAGTACTTC.

This clonotype was detected many times. The V gene is TRBV7-2, the J gene TRBJ2-1; TRBD1 is a possible D gene (6 bases). Germline loops: CDR1 SGHTA, CDR2 FQGNSA. The CDR3 loop spans 14 amino acids. V shed 5 bases and J shed 4 bases, with 12 bases lying between them. The CDR3 DNA reads as TGTGCCAGCAGCCGGGACAAGATTTACAATGAGCAGTTCTTC. Its translation is CASSRDKIYNEQFF.

The sample holds many counts of this clonotype. The rearrangement joins TRBV6-5 to TRBJ2-3; D tentatively reads TRBD1 or TRBD2 (6 bases each). The germline gives CDR1 MNHEY, CDR2 SVGAGI. The CDR3 covers 11 residues. Trimming removed 7 bases from V and 10 bases from J, with 12 bases in between. The CDR3 protein is CASTGADAQYF. DNA for the CDR3: TGTGCCAGCACGGGGGCAGACGCGCAGTATTTT.

For this clonotype: The missing conserved phenylalanine or tryptophan at the end of this CDR3 makes a read error likely. The chain joins TRBV7-9 to TRBJ2-7, with 8 bases fitting TRBD1. Germline assignment: CDR1 SEHNR and CDR2 FQNEAQ (reference sequence). This CDR3 has 14 residues. The CDR3 is CARSLVGQGGEQYL. CDR3 DNA sequence: TGTGCCAGAAGCTTAGTTGGACAGGGAGGCGAGCAGTACTTA.

The sample holds many counts of this clonotype. As DNA, the CDR3 is TGCGCCAGCAGCTTAGTTCCTAGCGGGGGGTCGTCCTACAATGAGCAGTTCTTC. Translated, it gives CASSLVPSGGSSYNEQFF. The chain links TRBV5-1 to TRBJ2-1; 11 bases line up with TRBD2. The CDR3 has 18 residues. The V gene end was trimmed by 2 bases and the J gene end by 1 base; junction bases not matched to a gene: 8. Germline-derived CDR1 and CDR2 are SGHRS and YFSETQ.

This clonotype showed up just once. Germline is not matched at one junction end, which may reflect a read error. This rearrangement joins TRBV5-1 to TRBJ1-6; D call uncertain. This CDR3 spans 15 amino acids. Germline CDR1 SGHRS, CDR2 YFSETQ. The CDR3 region is CASSLETPNNTPLHF. The DNA of the CDR3 is TGCGCCAGCAGCTTGGAGACACCCAATAATACACCCCTACACTTT.

This rearrangement joins TRBV28 to TRBJ1-5, with 8 bases lining up with TRBD1. The CDR3 is made up of 16 amino acids. CDR1 is MDHEN, CDR2 SYDVKM, per germline. After removal of 7 bases from V and 13 bases from J, the junction contained 21 bases not matched to a gene. CDR3 DNA: TGTGCCAGCACCTTCCCCAGGACAGGGATAAGTCATCCTCAGCATTTT. It codes for CASTFPRTGISHPQHF.

The chain carries TRBV7-8 and TRBJ2-2; D may match TRBD1 or TRBD2 (5 bases each). The V end lost 2 bases, the J end lost 9 bases, and 10 bases lay between the germline ends. The CDR3 length is 13 residues. Per the germline V gene, CDR1 is SGHVS and CDR2 is FQNEAQ. The CDR3 is CASSLRDARELFF. CDR3 coding DNA: TGTGCCAGCAGCTTACGGGACGCCCGGGAGCTGTTTTTT.

This clonotype was picked up many times. The chain is built from TRBV7-2 and TRBJ1-4; D may be TRBD1 (5 bases). The V gene's germline CDR1 is SGHTA and CDR2 FQGNSA. The CDR3 has 16 residues. Trimming removed 4 bases from V and 4 bases from J, with 16 bases in between. Here the CDR3 reads CASSSRQTGVNEKLFF. In nucleotides, the CDR3 is TGTGCCAGCAGCTCTAGACAGACGGGGGTTAATGAAAAACTGTTTTTT. The entire variable domain, with the rest obtained from reference TRBV7-2 and TRBJ1-4, is as follows: GAGVSQSPSNKVTEKGKDVELRCDPISGHTALYWYRQSLGQGLEFLIYFQGNSAPDKSGLPSDRFSAERTGGSVSTLTIQRTQQEDSAVYLCASSSRQTGVNEKLFFGSGTQLSVL.

This clonotype has at least ten counts. The chain is built from TRBV2 and TRBJ2-1, with D perhaps TRBD1 (6 bases). The CDR3 is 14 amino acids. Trimming took off 3 bases at V and 2 bases at J, with 8 bases between the two ends. Germline V gene lookup returns CDR1 SNHLY and CDR2 FYNNEI. In DNA form, the CDR3 reads TGTGCCAGCAGTGAGCGGACAGCCTACAATGAGCAGTTCTTC. Protein: CASSERTAYNEQFF.